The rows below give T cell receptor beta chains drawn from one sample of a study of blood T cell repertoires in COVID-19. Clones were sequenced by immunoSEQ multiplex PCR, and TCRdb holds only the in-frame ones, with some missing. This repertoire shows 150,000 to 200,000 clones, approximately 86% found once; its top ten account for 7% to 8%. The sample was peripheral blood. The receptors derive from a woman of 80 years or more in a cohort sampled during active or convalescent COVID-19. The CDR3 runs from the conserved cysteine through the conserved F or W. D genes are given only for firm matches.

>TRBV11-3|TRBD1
CASSPRGRAEAFF
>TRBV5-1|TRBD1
CASSRGQGRNYGYTF
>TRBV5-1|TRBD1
CASSLFQGADTEAFF
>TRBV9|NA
CASSARVSGANVLTF
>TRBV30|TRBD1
CAWRLGQTNTEAFF
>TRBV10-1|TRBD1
CASTRSVTGNSPLHF
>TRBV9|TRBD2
CASSVVGSGSYNEQFF
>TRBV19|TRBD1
CASSTLTQGAREKLFF
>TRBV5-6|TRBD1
CASSPGGRFSEQFF
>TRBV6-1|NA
CASSEEGRSYNSPLHF
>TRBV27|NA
CASSFLGRSTEAFF
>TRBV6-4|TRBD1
CASSDGDRVGSPLHF
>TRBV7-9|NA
CASSLAQGTSGNTIYF
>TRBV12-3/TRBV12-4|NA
CASSVTVLYGYTF
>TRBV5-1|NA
CASSLGAPDSPLHF
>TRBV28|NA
CASSLGAGVTGNTIYF
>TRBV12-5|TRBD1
CASGLVLSGGYYGYTF
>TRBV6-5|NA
CASSYEGRQLSPLHF
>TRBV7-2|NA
CASSFTPGYSGANVLTF
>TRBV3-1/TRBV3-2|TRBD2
CASSQGERGPEKTTDTQYF
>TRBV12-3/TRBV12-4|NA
CASTTPPGQPQHF
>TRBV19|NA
CASSITGRAVGYTF
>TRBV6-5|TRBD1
CATRTGGNTEAFF
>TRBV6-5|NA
CASSSVGTEAFF
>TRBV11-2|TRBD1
CASSLTGRTEAFF
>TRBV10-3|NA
CASKDTVTDTQYF
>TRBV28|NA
CASSSRRDFRYQETQYF
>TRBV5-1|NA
CASSPSGLAQFF
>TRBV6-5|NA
CASSYSDSSGYTF
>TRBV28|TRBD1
CASSRDRMNTEAFF
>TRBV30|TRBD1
CAWIRTGINYGYTF
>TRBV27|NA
CASSSTRETQYF
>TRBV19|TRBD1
CASRPQGAEWRAFF
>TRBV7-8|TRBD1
CASRGTGNTGELFF
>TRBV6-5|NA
CASSSGWSAEAFF
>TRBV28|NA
CASRPTGNTEAFF
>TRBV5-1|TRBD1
CASSLNRGDTDTQYF
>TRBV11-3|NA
CASSFGPVLKTQETQYF
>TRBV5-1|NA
CASSLYPTRNTEAFF
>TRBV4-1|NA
CASSSSGPSTDTQYF
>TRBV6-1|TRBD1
CASSEEDRRNSPLHF
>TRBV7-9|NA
CASSFFRGGAETQYF
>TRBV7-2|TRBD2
CASSVPGLAGIGTDTQYF
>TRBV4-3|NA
CASSQDVGRGQHF
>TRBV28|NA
CASSLSKLGPNTEAFF
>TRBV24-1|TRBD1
CATSARTGWDTGELFF
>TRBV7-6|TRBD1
CASSIQGAQETQYF
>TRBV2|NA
CASSDYLADTQYF
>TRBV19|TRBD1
CASSPGQRTEAFF
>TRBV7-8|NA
CASSLGAGELFF
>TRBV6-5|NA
CASSYSRISGANVLTF
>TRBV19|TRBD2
CASIGGSSNTGELFF
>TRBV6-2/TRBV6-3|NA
CASSFGQMAYNSPLHF
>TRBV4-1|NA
CASSQGSRNPSYNEQFF